This T cell receptor (beta chain) is from a study of glioma-infiltrating T cells. TCR alpha and beta CDR3 regions were amplified from RNA using iRepertoire nested multiplex PCR. TCRdb analysed the multiplex PCR reads with MiXCR anew, one entry per CDR3 protein. Found here are more than 350,000 distinct CDR3 sequences, about 40% of them singletons; the top ten hold approximately 12%. V shed 1 base and J 7 bases; nucleotides not matched to a gene: 7. Germline CDR1 is SGHRS and CDR2 is YFSETQ. This CDR3 is built from 14 residues. The sequenced sample consisted of glioma tissue, nonneoplastic brain tissue, or PBMCs (not recorded which). This clonotype originated in a human donor with low-grade glioma or glioblastoma, undergoing nonglioma brain surgery, or in good health (not recorded which). V usage is TRBV5-1 and J usage is TRBJ2-7; 8 bases line up with TRBD2. CDR3 residues: CASSLSGRRREQYF. As DNA, the CDR3 is TGCGCCAGCAGCTTGAGCGGGAGACGTCGGGAGCAGTACTTC.